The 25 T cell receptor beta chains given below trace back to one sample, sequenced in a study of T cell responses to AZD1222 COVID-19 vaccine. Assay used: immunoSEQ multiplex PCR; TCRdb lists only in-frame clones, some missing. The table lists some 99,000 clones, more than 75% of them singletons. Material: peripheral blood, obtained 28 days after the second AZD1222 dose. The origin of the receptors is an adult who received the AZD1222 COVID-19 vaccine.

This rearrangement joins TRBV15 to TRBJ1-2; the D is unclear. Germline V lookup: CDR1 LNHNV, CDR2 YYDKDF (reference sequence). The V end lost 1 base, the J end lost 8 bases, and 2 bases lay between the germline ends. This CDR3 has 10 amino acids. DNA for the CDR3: TGTGCCACCAGCAGAGGGGGCTACACCTTC. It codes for CATSRGGYTF.

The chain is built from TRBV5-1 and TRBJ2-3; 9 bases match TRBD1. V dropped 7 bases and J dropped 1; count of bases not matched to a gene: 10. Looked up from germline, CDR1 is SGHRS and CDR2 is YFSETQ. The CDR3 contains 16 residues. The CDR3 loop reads CASSRQGDVRTDTQYF. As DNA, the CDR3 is TGCGCCAGCTCACGACAGGGGGATGTTCGCACAGATACGCAGTATTTT. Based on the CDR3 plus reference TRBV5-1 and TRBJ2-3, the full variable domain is KAGVTQTPRYLIKTRGQQVTLSCSPISGHRSVSWYQQTPGQGLQFLFEYFSETQRNKGNFPGRFSGRQFSNSRSEMNVSTLELGDSALYLCASSRQGDVRTDTQYFGPGTRLTVL.

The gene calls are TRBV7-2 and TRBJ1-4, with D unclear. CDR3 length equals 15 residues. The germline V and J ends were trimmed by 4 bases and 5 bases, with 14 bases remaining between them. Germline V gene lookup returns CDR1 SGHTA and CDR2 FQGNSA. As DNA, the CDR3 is TGTGCCAGCAGCTCACTGGGAGGCAGCAATGAAAAACTGTTTTTT. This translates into CASSSLGGSNEKLFF.

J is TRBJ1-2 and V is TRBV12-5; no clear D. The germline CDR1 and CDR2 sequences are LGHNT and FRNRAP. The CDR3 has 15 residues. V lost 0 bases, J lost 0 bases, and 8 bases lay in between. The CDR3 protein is CASGLVPVANYGYTF. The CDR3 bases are TGTGCTAGTGGTTTGGTACCCGTCGCTAACTATGGCTACACCTTC.

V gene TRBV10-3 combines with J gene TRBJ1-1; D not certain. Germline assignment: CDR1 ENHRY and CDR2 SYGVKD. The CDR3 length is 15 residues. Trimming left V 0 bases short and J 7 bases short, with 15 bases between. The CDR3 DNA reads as TGTGCCATCAGTGAGTCTACGTTTGCGGGCAGTGAAGCTTTCTTT. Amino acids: CAISESTFAGSEAFF.

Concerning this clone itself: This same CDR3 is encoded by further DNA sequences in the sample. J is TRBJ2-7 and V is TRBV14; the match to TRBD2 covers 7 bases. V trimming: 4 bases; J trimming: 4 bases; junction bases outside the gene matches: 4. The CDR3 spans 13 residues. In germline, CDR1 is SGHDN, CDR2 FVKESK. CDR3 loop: CASSRGRAYEQYF. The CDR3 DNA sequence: TGTGCCAGCAGCCGGGGGAGGGCTTACGAGCAGTACTTC.

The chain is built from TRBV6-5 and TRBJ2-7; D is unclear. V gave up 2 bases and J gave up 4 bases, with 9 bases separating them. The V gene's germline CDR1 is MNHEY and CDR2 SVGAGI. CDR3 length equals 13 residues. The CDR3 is CASSYSLRYEQYF. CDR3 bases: TGTGCCAGCAGTTACAGCCTTAGGTACGAGCAGTACTTC.

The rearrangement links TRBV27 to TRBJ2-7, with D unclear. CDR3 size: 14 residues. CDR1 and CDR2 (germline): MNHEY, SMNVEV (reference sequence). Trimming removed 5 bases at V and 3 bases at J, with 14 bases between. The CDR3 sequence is CASSDSATIYEQYF. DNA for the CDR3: TGTGCCAGCAGTGACTCAGCTACTATCTACGAGCAGTACTTC.

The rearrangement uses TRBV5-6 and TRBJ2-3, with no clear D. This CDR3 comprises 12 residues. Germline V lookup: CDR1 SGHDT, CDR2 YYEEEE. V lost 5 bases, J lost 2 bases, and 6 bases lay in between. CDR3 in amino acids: CASRTFTDTQYF. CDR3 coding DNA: TGTGCCAGCAGAACCTTCACAGATACGCAGTATTTT.

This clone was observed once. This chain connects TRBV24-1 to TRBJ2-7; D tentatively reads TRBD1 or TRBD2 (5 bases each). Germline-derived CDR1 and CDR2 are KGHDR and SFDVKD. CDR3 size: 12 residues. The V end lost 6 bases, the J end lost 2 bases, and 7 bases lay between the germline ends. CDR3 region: CATSMGPYEQYF. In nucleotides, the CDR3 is TGTGCCACCAGTATGGGACCCTACGAGCAGTACTTC.

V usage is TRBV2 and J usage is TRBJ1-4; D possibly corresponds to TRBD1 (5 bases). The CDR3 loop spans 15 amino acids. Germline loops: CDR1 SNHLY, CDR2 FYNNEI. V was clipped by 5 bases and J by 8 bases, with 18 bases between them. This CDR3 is CASSITGPAAEKLFF. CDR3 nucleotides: TGTGCCAGCAGTATAACGGGACCCGCAGCGGAAAAACTGTTTTTT. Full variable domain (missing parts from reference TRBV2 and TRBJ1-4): EPEVTQTPSHQVTQMGQEVILRCVPISNHLYFYWYRQILGQKVEFLVSFYNNEISEKSEIFDDQFSVERPDGSNFTLKIRSTKLEDSAMYFCASSITGPAAEKLFFGSGTQLSVL.

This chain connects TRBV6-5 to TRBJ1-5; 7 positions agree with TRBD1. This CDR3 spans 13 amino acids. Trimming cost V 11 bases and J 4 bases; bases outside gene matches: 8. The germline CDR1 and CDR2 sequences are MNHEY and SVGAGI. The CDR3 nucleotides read TGTGCCCTCGCACAGGGGAGAAATCAGCCCCAGCATTTT. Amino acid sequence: CALAQGRNQPQHF.

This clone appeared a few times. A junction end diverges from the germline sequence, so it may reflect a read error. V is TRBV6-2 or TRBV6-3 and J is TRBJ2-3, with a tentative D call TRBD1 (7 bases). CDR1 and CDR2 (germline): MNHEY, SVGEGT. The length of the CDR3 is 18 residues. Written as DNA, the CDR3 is TGTGCCAGCACTTACCGACAGGGAACTCGATCTAGCGCGGATACGCAGTATTTT. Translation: CASTYRQGTRSSADTQYF.

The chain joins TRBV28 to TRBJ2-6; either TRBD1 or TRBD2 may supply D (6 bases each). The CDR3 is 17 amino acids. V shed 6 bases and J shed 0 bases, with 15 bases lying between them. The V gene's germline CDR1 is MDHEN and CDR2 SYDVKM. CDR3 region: CASREWGARSGANVLTF. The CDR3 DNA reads TGTGCCAGCAGAGAATGGGGGGCGCGCTCTGGGGCCAACGTCCTGACTTTC.

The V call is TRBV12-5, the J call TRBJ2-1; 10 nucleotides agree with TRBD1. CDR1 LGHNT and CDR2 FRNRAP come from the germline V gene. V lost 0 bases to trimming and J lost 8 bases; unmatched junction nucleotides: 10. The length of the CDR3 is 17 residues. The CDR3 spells CASGLVRGTGEWHEQFF. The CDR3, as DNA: TGTGCTAGTGGTTTGGTACGAGGGACAGGGGAGTGGCATGAGCAGTTCTTC.

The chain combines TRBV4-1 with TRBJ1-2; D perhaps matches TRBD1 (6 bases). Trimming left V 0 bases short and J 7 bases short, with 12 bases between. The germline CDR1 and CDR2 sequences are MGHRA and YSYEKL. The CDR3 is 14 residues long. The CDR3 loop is CASSQDPDSSGYTF. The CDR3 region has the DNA TGCGCCAGCAGCCAAGACCCGGACAGTTCTGGCTACACCTTC.

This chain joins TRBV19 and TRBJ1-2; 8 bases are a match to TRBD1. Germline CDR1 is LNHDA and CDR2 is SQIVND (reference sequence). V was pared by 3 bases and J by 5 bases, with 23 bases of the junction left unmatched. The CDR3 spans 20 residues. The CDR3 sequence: CASSIPSRQESRTGKYGYTF. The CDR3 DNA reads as TGTGCCAGTAGTATCCCGTCGAGACAGGAAAGCAGGACAGGGAAGTATGGCTACACCTTC.

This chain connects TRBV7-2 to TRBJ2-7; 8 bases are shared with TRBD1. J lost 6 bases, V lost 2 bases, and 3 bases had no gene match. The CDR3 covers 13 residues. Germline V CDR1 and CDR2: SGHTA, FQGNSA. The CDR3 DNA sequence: TGTGCCAGCAGCTTACAGGGGGCGGGCGAGCAGTACTTC. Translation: CASSLQGAGEQYF.

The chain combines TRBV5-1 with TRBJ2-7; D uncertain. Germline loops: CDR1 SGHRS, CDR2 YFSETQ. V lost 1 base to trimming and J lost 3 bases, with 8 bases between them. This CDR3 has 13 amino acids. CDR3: CASSLNRFYEQYF. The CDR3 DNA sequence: TGCGCCAGCAGCTTGAACCGCTTCTACGAGCAGTACTTC. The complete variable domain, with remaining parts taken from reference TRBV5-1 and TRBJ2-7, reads KAGVTQTPRYLIKTRGQQVTLSCSPISGHRSVSWYQQTPGQGLQFLFEYFSETQRNKGNFPGRFSGRQFSNSRSEMNVSTLELGDSALYLCASSLNRFYEQYFGPGTRLTVT.

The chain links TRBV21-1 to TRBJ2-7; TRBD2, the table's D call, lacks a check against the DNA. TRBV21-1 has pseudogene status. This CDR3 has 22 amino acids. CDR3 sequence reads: CASSKLPPSGLAGGKSSYEQYF. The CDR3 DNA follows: TGTGCCAGCAGCAAACTTCCTCCTTCGGGACTAGCGGGAGGCAAGAGCTCCTACGAGCAGTACTTC.

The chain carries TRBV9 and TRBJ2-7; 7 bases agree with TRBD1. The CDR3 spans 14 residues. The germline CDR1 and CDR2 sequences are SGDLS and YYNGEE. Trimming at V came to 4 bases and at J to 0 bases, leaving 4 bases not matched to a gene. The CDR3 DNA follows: TGTGCCAGCAGCCCCACAGGGGTCTCCTACGAGCAGTACTTC. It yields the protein CASSPTGVSYEQYF.

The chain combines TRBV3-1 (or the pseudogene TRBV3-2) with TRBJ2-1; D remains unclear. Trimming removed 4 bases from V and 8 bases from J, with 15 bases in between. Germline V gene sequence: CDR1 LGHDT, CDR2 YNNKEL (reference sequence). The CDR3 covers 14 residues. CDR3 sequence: CASSPGLERYEQFF. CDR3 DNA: TGTGCCAGCAGCCCGGGCCTGGAGAGGTATGAGCAGTTCTTC.

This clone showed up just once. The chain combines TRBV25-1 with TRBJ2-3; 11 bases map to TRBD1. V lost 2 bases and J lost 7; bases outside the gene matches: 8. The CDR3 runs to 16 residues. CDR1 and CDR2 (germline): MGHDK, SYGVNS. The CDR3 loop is CASSEPGQGARNTQYF. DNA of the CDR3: TGTGCCAGCAGTGAACCCGGACAGGGGGCGCGTAATACGCAGTATTTT.

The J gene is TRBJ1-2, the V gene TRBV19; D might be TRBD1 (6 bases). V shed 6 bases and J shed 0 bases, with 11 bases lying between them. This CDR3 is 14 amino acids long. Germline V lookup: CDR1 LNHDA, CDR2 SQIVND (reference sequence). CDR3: CASSDRTANYGYTF. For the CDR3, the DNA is TGTGCCAGTAGCGACAGGACAGCTAACTATGGCTACACCTTC.

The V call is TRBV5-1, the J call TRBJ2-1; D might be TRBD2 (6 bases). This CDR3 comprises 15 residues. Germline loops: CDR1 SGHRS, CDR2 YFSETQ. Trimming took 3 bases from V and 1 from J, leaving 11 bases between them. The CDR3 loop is CASSSGLNSYNEQFF. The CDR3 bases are TGCGCCAGCAGCTCGGGACTGAATTCCTACAATGAGCAGTTCTTC.